This TCR beta chain was sequenced in a study of shared T cell receptors in the human thymus. Generated by immunoSEQ multiplex PCR, the TCRdb table keeps only in-frame clones and is missing some. The sample yields 650,000 to 950,000 clones, 70% to 90% seen once. This clone was observed a few times. CDR3 size: 19 residues. Germline CDR1 and CDR2: LNHNV and YYDKDF (reference sequence). Trimming took off 1 base at V and 6 bases at J, with 27 bases between the two ends. This sample also appeared in a second study, on human thymus T cells.

V usage is TRBV15 and J usage is TRBJ1-2; D gene ambiguous. This sequence was found in a girl less than two years old with a congenital heart defect. The specimen was thymocytes. CDR3 protein: CATSRVRVEGRSLGDGYTF. The CDR3 bases are TGTGCCACCAGCAGAGTCCGGGTTGAGGGCAGAAGTCTAGGTGATGGCTACACCTTC.